A single sample gave rise to the 22 T cell receptor beta chains below, sequenced in a study of control samples from healthy donors and cancer patients. TCRdb's table, derived via immunoSEQ multiplex PCR, lists solely in-frame clones and lacks some. Here the sample spans around 120,000 clones, roughly 92% being singletons. What was sequenced was blood. Receptors originate from a man aged 25 to 40 in good health.

This clone appeared once. V and J are TRBV5-1 and TRBJ2-7, with D perhaps matching TRBD2 (6 bases). The CDR3 extends over 15 amino acids. The germline V gene has CDR1 SGHRS and CDR2 YFSETQ. The V end lost 0 bases, the J end lost 6 bases, and 16 bases lay between the germline ends. The CDR3 coding sequence is TGCGCCAGCAGCTTGGTAAAGCCTGGAGCGGGCGAGCAGTACTTC. This encodes CASSLVKPGAGEQYF.

This clone has just one count. CDR3 loop: CASSYSRTSQETQYF. CDR3 DNA sequence: TGTGCCAGCAGTTACTCGAGGACTTCCCAAGAGACCCAGTACTTC. The gene calls are TRBV6-5 and TRBJ2-5; tentative D call: TRBD2 (5 bases). V shed 0 bases and J shed 1 base, with 9 bases lying between them. CDR1 and CDR2 from the germline V gene are MNHEY and SVGAGI. This CDR3 is 15 amino acids long.

The rearrangement uses TRBV7-2 and TRBJ1-2, with a weak D call TRBD1 (5 bases). CDR3 length: 17 residues. From germline, CDR1 is SGHTA and CDR2 FQGNSA. V was shortened by 5 bases and J by 0 bases, with 19 bases between the two germline ends. This CDR3 is CASSPRGGPDSNYGYTF. DNA of the CDR3: TGTGCCAGCAGCCCCCGGGGCGGACCCGATTCTAACTATGGCTACACCTTC.

The V call is TRBV24-1, the J call TRBJ2-3, with 11 bases identical to TRBD2. Trimming took 6 bases from V and 2 from J; bases not matched to a gene: 6. The CDR3 totals 16 residues. CDR1 is KGHDR and CDR2 is SFDVKD in the germline V gene. The CDR3 loop reads CATSTASGGNTDTQYF. In nucleotides, the CDR3 is TGTGCCACCAGTACCGCTAGCGGGGGGAACACAGATACGCAGTATTTT.

V gene TRBV6-2 or TRBV6-3 combines with J gene TRBJ2-1, with 10 bases that match TRBD2. Germline V gene lookup returns CDR1 MNHEY and CDR2 SVGEGT. The V and J ends lost 5 bases and 10 bases, in that order; junction bases with no gene match: 5. The CDR3 runs to 13 residues. The CDR3 loop reads CASSPLGLAEQFF. CDR3 sequence (DNA): TGTGCCAGCAGTCCCCTGGGACTAGCGGAGCAGTTCTTC.

This clone was seen a single time. This chain joins TRBV27 and TRBJ2-7; D is possibly TRBD1 (5 bases). Germline V gene data show CDR1 as MNHEY and CDR2 as SMNVEV (reference sequence). The CDR3 sequence is 13 residues long. V gave up 5 bases and J gave up 6 bases, with 14 bases separating them. The CDR3 region has the DNA TGTGCCAGCAGTCAGATTCAGGGTCGCGAGCAGTACTTC. It is translated as CASSQIQGREQYF.

This clone was seen only a few times. The chain combines TRBV7-8 with TRBJ1-1; D is ambiguous. V gave up 3 bases and J gave up 4 bases, with 9 bases separating them. The CDR3 is made up of 13 amino acids. CDR1 is SGHVS, CDR2 FQNEAQ, per germline. CDR3 coding DNA: TGTGCCAGCAGCTTCAAGGGATTCACTGAAGCTTTCTTT. It yields the protein CASSFKGFTEAFF. The full variable domain, rest sourced from reference TRBV7-8 and TRBJ1-1, is GAGVSQSPRYKVAKRGQDVALRCDPISGHVSLFWYQQALGQGPEFLTYFQNEAQLDKSGLPSDRFFAERPEGSVSTLKIQRTQQEDSAVYLCASSFKGFTEAFFGQGTRLTVV.

V and J are TRBV6-5 and TRBJ1-1; 8 bases are a match to TRBD1. The germline V gene encodes CDR1 MNHEY and CDR2 SVGAGI. The CDR3 has 15 residues. V lost 8 bases to trimming and J lost 1 base; unmatched junction nucleotides: 9. This CDR3 reads CASALRQGWNTEAFF. CDR3 sequence (DNA): TGTGCCAGCGCCTTAAGACAGGGGTGGAACACTGAAGCTTTCTTT.

V and J are TRBV9 and TRBJ1-1; D is unclear. CDR3 length: 14 amino acids. The V end lost 1 base, the J end lost 1 base, and 8 bases lay between the germline ends. Germline-derived CDR1 and CDR2 are SGDLS and YYNGEE. CDR3 residues: CASSVSSSNTEAFF. The CDR3 DNA reads TGTGCCAGCAGCGTAAGTTCATCGAACACTGAAGCTTTCTTT.

This clone was counted once. The V call is TRBV5-1, the J call TRBJ2-3, with 8 positions matching TRBD2. Trimming cost V 1 base and J 1 base; bases outside gene matches: 5. The CDR3 runs to 16 residues. The germline V gene encodes CDR1 SGHRS and CDR2 YFSETQ. The CDR3 bases are TGCGCCAGCAGCTTGACAGGGCGGGAGGGCACAGATACGCAGTATTTT. Residues: CASSLTGREGTDTQYF.

The chain is built from TRBV12-5 and TRBJ1-3; a possible D gene is TRBD1 (6 bases). From germline, CDR1 is LGHNT and CDR2 FRNRAP. V dropped 9 bases and J dropped 2 bases, with 8 bases sitting between them. The CDR3 extends over 12 amino acids. DNA for the CDR3: TGTGCTAGCTCAGGGGCTGGAAACACCATATATTTT. This gives the protein CASSGAGNTIYF.

The chain combines TRBV24-1 with TRBJ2-7; TRBD1 aligns across 7 bases. The CDR3 covers 15 residues. Germline lookup yields CDR1 KGHDR and CDR2 SFDVKD. V lost 11 bases and J lost 2; bases outside the gene matches: 14. The CDR3 here is CAKQGDRALTYEQYV. The CDR3 DNA sequence: TGTGCCAAGCAGGGCGACAGGGCCCTTACCTACGAGCAGTACGTC.

There are a few counts of this clone. Within the sample, other DNA sequences also encode this same CDR3. The rearrangement links TRBV5-1 to TRBJ1-4, with a possible D match to TRBD1 (5 bases). V lost 4 bases, J lost 4 bases, and 11 bases lay in between. Germline values: CDR1 SGHRS, CDR2 YFSETQ. The CDR3 runs 14 residues. CDR3 in amino acids: CASSLGGNNEKLFF. The DNA for the CDR3 is TGCGCCAGCAGCCTCGGGGGGAATAATGAAAAACTGTTTTTT.

CDR3 amino acids: CASSLAGADPGQPQHF. The CDR3 DNA is TGTGCCAGCAGTTTGGCCGGGGCCGATCCTGGTCAGCCCCAGCATTTT. The V gene is TRBV28, the J gene TRBJ1-5; a weak D match, TRBD1 (5 bases). The CDR3 sequence is 16 residues long. CDR1 is MDHEN, CDR2 SYDVKM, per germline. Between the trimmed V and J ends, which lost 3 bases and 6 bases, there was a span of 18 bases.

The chain carries TRBV6-1 and TRBJ1-6; no definite D call. The CDR3 is made up of 17 amino acids. The V gene lost 3 bases and the J gene lost 0 bases, with 12 bases spanning the gap. Germline-derived CDR1 and CDR2 are MNHNS and SASEGT. DNA of the CDR3: TGTGCCAGCAGTGATCCGGAGGGTTCCTCCTATAATTCACCCCTCCACTTT. Translated, it gives CASSDPEGSSYNSPLHF.

This sequence joins TRBV19 and TRBJ2-6; 8 bases agree with TRBD2. V shed 6 bases, J shed 4 bases, and the junction held 11 bases outside the gene matches. Germline V gene lookup returns CDR1 LNHDA and CDR2 SQIVND (reference sequence). The CDR3 extends over 17 amino acids. CDR3 nucleotides: TGTGCCAGTAGCCCCCGGGGGGGTATGGAGGGGGCCAACGTCCTGACTTTC. It specifies CASSPRGGMEGANVLTF.

J is TRBJ2-2 and V is TRBV5-8; 8 bases fit TRBD1. Trimming took 4 bases from V and 3 from J; bases not matched to a gene: 8. The CDR3 contains 16 residues. Germline loops: CDR1 SGHTS, CDR2 YDEGEE. In DNA form, the CDR3 reads TGTGCCAGCAGCCCCTGGACAGGGAGAGACACCGGGGAGCTGTTTTTT. As protein: CASSPWTGRDTGELFF.

This chain joins TRBV18 and TRBJ2-5; D not resolved. V was pared by 5 bases and J by 3 bases, with 4 bases between. Germline V gene data show CDR1 as KGHSH and CDR2 as LQKENI. CDR3 length: 11 residues. The CDR3 DNA reads as TGTGCCAGCTCATGGGAAGAGACCCAGTACTTC. Translating gives CASSWEETQYF.

V and J are TRBV28 and TRBJ2-7, with 7 bases lining up with TRBD1. This CDR3 is built from 14 residues. The trim removed 5 bases at V and 1 base at J, leaving 5 bases unmatched. Germline V gives CDR1 MDHEN, CDR2 SYDVKM. CDR3 protein: CASSPRDRSYEQYV. The CDR3, as DNA: TGTGCCAGCAGTCCCCGGGACAGATCCTACGAGCAGTACGTC.

The chain is built from TRBV27 and TRBJ2-4; weak D call: TRBD1 (5 bases). CDR1 is MNHEY and CDR2 is SMNVEV in the germline V gene (reference sequence). V was clipped by 8 bases and J by 0 bases, with 14 bases between them. This CDR3 comprises 15 residues. The CDR3 region has the DNA TGTGCCAGCGGGTACAGGAAGGGAGCCAAAAACATTCAGTACTTC. Protein product: CASGYRKGAKNIQYF.

Remarks on this clone: One junction end does not reproduce the germline sequence, and a read error may be involved. The V call is TRBV7-9, the J call TRBJ1-3; no definite D call. Germline assignment: CDR1 SEHNR and CDR2 FQNEAQ (reference sequence). The CDR3 is 13 amino acids. Written as DNA, the CDR3 is TGTGCCAGCAGCTTCAGATCTGGCAACACCATATATTTT. Protein: CASSFRSGNTIYF.

The chain is built from TRBV15 and TRBJ2-1; TRBD2 matches 9 bases. V shed 0 bases, J shed 5 bases, and the junction held 5 bases outside the gene matches. The CDR3 loop spans 16 amino acids. Germline lookup yields CDR1 LNHNV and CDR2 YYDKDF (reference sequence). CDR3 sequence: CATSRDVGGGDNEQFF. CDR3 nucleotide sequence: TGTGCCACCAGCAGAGATGTGGGCGGGGGGGACAATGAGCAGTTCTTC. The full variable domain, its missing parts supplied by reference TRBV15 and TRBJ2-1, is DAMVIQNPRYQVTQFGKPVTLSCSQTLNHNVMYWYQQKSSQAPKLLFHYYDKDFNNEADTPDNFQSRRPNTSFCFLDIRSPGLGDTAMYLCATSRDVGGGDNEQFFGPGTRLTVL.